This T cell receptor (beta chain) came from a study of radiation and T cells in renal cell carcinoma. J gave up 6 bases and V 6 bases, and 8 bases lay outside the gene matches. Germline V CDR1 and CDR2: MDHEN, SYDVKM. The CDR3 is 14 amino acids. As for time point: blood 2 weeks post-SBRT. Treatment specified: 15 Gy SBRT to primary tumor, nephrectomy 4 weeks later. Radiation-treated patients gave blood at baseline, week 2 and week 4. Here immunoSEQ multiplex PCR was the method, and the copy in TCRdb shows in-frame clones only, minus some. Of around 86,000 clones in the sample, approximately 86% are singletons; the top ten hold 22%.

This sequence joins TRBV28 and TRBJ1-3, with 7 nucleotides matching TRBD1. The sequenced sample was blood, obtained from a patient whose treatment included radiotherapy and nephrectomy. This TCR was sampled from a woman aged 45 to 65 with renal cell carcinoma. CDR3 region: CASRSQEGANTIYF. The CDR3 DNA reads TGTGCCAGCAGATCTCAAGAGGGGGCAAACACCATATATTTT.